The T cell receptor (beta chain) described here comes from a study of T cell responses to AZD1222 COVID-19 vaccine. Overall study results and limits: Donors, mostly white British, included more females; clonal diversity was possibly underestimated. Increases in Spike-specific TCR breadth and depth were seen after two AZD1222 doses. Only 6 or 7 individuals given AZD1222 were seropositive at baseline.

About this clone: Its antigen is still unknown.

Germline loops: CDR1 MGHRA, CDR2 YSYEKL. The CDR3 loop spans 14 amino acids. Trimming shortened V by 7 bases and J by 3 bases, and 14 bases separated the two germline ends. Sequenced by immunoSEQ multiplex PCR; TCRdb stores in-frame clones only, minus some. The sample holds around 140,000 clones, under 95% seen once. The source of this sequence is an adult who received the AZD1222 COVID-19 vaccine. The sequencing used peripheral blood, collected 28 days after the second AZD1222 dose. V usage is TRBV4-1 and J usage is TRBJ2-3; D is possibly TRBD1 (5 bases). Here the CDR3 DNA reads TGCGCCAGCAAAAAGGGTCAGGGAACAGATACGCAGTATTTT. Translating gives CASKKGQGTDTQYF.